What follows are 17 T cell receptor beta chains derived from one specimen sequenced in a study of CD4 T cells in relation to SARS-CoV-2 and coronaviruses. Before the COVID-19 pandemic, during about 2010-2019, CD4+ T cells were taken from unexposed donors. After more than eight days of culture, CD4+ T cells were isolated. The method was immunoSEQ multiplex PCR; TCRdb's version includes in-frame clones alone and lacks a portion of them. The sample lists around 16,000 clones, about 80% occurring once. No antigen is known for these receptors. Material: CD4+ T cells from PBMCs, cultured in vitro. These receptors were obtained from a human donor in good health.

Here the CDR3 DNA reads TGTGCCTGGAGTTCCGGGACCGGGGCGCCCGGTGAAAAACTGTTTTTT. Translated: CAWSSGTGAPGEKLFF. V gene TRBV30 combines with J gene TRBJ1-4, with D maybe TRBD1 (5 bases). Germline-derived CDR1 and CDR2 are GTSNPN and SVGIG (reference sequence). This CDR3 is built from 16 residues. Trimming pared 2 bases from V and 7 bases from J, leaving 20 bases between.

CDR3 nucleotide sequence: TGCAGTGCTAATGATGCGGGAGCGGGGAATGAGCAGTTCTTC. Translated: CSANDAGAGNEQFF. V usage is TRBV20-1 and J usage is TRBJ2-1; 7 nucleotides match TRBD2. The junction had 10 bases not matched to a gene; V was cut back by 4 bases and J by 7 bases. Germline lookup yields CDR1 DFQATT and CDR2 SNEGSKA (reference sequence). CDR3 length: 14 amino acids.

The CDR3 protein is CASSEARGNEKLFF. The CDR3 DNA is TGTGCCAGCAGTGAAGCTCGGGGAAATGAAAAACTGTTTTTT. The genes are TRBV6-1 and TRBJ1-4; no reliable D call. Germline assignment: CDR1 MNHNS and CDR2 SASEGT. This CDR3 contains 14 residues. V was trimmed by 0 bases and J by 5 bases, leaving 7 bases between them.

The chain uses TRBV24-1 and TRBJ1-1; the D is unclear. Germline V gene data show CDR1 as KGHDR and CDR2 as SFDVKD. Trimming took off 4 bases at V and 4 bases at J, with 12 bases between the two ends. The CDR3 sequence is 14 residues long. In nucleotides, the CDR3 is TGTGCCACCAGTGACTACCCCCGGGGCACTGAAGCTTTCTTT. Translation gives CATSDYPRGTEAFF.

V usage is TRBV5-1 and J usage is TRBJ2-3, with D possibly matching TRBD1 (6 bases). The CDR3 consists of 14 residues. Looked up from germline, CDR1 is SGHRS and CDR2 is YFSETQ. V lost 0 bases to trimming and J lost 4 bases, with 9 bases between them. The CDR3 region has the DNA TGCGCCAGCAGCTTGGACAGGGTACCAGATACGCAGTATTTT. It translates to CASSLDRVPDTQYF.

The CDR3 reads CASSLTQGGIQYF. The CDR3 DNA sequence: TGTGCCAGCAGTTTAACCCAGGGGGGCATTCAGTACTTC. The chain recombines TRBV12-3 or TRBV12-4 with TRBJ2-4; D possibly corresponds to TRBD1 (7 bases). This CDR3 spans 13 amino acids. Trimming stripped 2 bases from V and 9 bases from J, with 11 bases between.

In this sample, this clone turned up a few times. The genes are TRBV12-3 or TRBV12-4 and TRBJ1-5; D might be TRBD1 (5 bases). The CDR3 sequence is 13 residues long. V lost 1 base and J 10 bases, leaving 11 bases between the germline ends. The CDR3 nucleotides are TGTGCCAGCAGTTTAGGACAGCAAGAACCCCAGCATTTT. This sequence encodes CASSLGQQEPQHF.

The rearrangement uses TRBV5-1 and TRBJ2-1; 8 bases line up with TRBD1. The CDR3 sequence is 15 residues long. The germline gives CDR1 SGHRS, CDR2 YFSETQ. With 3 bases clipped from V and 5 bases from J, the junction kept 7 bases outside the gene matches. In DNA, the CDR3 is TGCGCCAGCAGCTCTACCCGGACAGGGCACAATGAGCAGTTCTTC. Its translation is CASSSTRTGHNEQFF.

This clone occurred a few times. The rearrangement joins TRBV4-1 to TRBJ2-6; D gene ambiguous. The germline CDR1 and CDR2 sequences are MGHRA and YSYEKL. The CDR3 totals 17 residues. V was cut by 0 bases and J by 0 bases, with 9 bases left in between. The CDR3 DNA reads as TGCGCCAGCAGCCAAGAACCGCGACCCTCTGGGGCCAACGTCCTGACTTTC. Protein product: CASSQEPRPSGANVLTF.

The chain has TRBV19 and TRBJ2-7; TRBD1 matches at 9 bases. The germline V gene has CDR1 LNHDA and CDR2 SQIVND (reference sequence). Losses at the gene ends were 5 bases for V and 3 bases for J; bases not matched to a gene: 8. This CDR3 has 15 residues. The CDR3 region is CASSFTGTGIYEQYF. CDR3 DNA: TGTGCCAGTAGTTTTACCGGGACAGGGATCTACGAGCAGTACTTC.

The chain employs TRBV4-1 and TRBJ2-3; possible D gene TRBD2, 5 bases. V was trimmed by 0 bases and J by 2 bases, leaving 15 bases between them. Per the germline V gene, CDR1 is MGHRA and CDR2 is YSYEKL. This CDR3 is 17 amino acids long. The CDR3 spells CASSQDGASTNTDTQYF. For the CDR3, the DNA is TGCGCCAGCAGCCAAGATGGTGCTAGCACCAACACAGATACGCAGTATTTT.

This clone is labeled large. CDR3: CASSPNRQGGNGYTF. CDR3 DNA: TGTGCCAGCAGCCCGAATCGACAGGGGGGTAATGGCTACACCTTC. The chain employs TRBV28 and TRBJ1-2, with TRBD1 matching 9 bases. CDR3 length equals 15 residues. V shed 6 bases, J shed 6 bases, and the junction held 11 bases outside the gene matches. Germline CDR1 reads MDHEN; CDR2 reads SYDVKM.

This clone appeared once. V and J are TRBV24-1 and TRBJ1-2, with D maybe TRBD1 (6 bases). The CDR3 contains 13 residues. Germline CDR1 is KGHDR and CDR2 is SFDVKD. Trimming cost V 4 bases and J 3 bases, with 8 bases left between them. CDR3 loop: CATSEKGDYGYTF. For the CDR3, the DNA is TGTGCCACCAGTGAAAAGGGGGACTATGGCTACACCTTC.

This clone was seen just once. The chain links TRBV11-3 to TRBJ2-7; TRBD1 matches 8 bases. Germline lookup yields CDR1 SGHNT and CDR2 YENEEA. Trimming took 5 bases from V and 4 from J; bases not matched to a gene: 10. This CDR3 is 15 amino acids long. CDR3 nucleotides: TGTGCCAGCAGCCGGGCTGGACAGGGATCTTACGAGCAGTACTTC. It codes for CASSRAGQGSYEQYF.

The rearrangement uses TRBV18 and TRBJ2-3; no definite D call. Looked up from germline, CDR1 is KGHSH and CDR2 is LQKENI. The CDR3 runs to 15 residues. Trimming shortened V by 2 bases and J by 5 bases, and 14 bases separated the two germline ends. CDR3 DNA: TGTGCCAGCTCACCAGTTGGGCAGGTTGGAGATACGCAGTATTTT. Its translation is CASSPVGQVGDTQYF.

This clone occurred once. The V and J genes are TRBV24-1 and TRBJ1-2; D is possibly TRBD1 (5 bases). Germline CDR1 and CDR2: KGHDR and SFDVKD. Trimming cost V 3 bases and J 6 bases, with 13 bases left between them. There are 14 residues in the CDR3. DNA for the CDR3: TGTGCCACCAGTGATCCCGGCAGGGAGAATGGCTACACCTTC. It codes for CATSDPGRENGYTF.

The chain has TRBV14 and TRBJ2-4, with 7 bases identical to TRBD2. CDR3 length: 18 residues. In germline, CDR1 is SGHDN, CDR2 FVKESK. Trimming removed 3 bases from V and 1 base from J; junction bases left unmatched: 12. This CDR3 is CASSQGGGLARAKNIQYF. CDR3 DNA: TGTGCCAGCAGCCAGGGGGGGGGACTTGCCCGGGCCAAAAACATTCAGTACTTC.